One sample yielded the 24 T cell receptor beta chains listed below, sequenced in a study of shared clonotypes between healthy human individuals. Sequencing used immunoSEQ multiplex PCR; TCRdb keeps in-frame clones, though not all of them. Among roughly 2 million clones listed, almost 96% were seen once. Sequencing used naive CD4+ T cells sorted from blood. Subset meaning: CD45RA+ positively selected. The receptors originated from a man aged 18 to 30 in good health.

Comment on this clone: The sample holds other DNA sequences that translate to the same CDR3. The chain combines TRBV6-6 with TRBJ1-4; unclear D gene. Germline values: CDR1 MNHNY, CDR2 SVGAGI (reference sequence). Trimming left V 0 bases short and J 8 bases short, with 10 bases between. This CDR3 is 14 amino acids long. CDR3 amino acids: CASSYSRGGEKLFF. The CDR3 bases are TGTGCCAGCAGTTACTCACGGGGTGGGGAAAAACTGTTTTTT.

The chain is built from TRBV4-1 and TRBJ2-7, with 13 bases that match TRBD2. The CDR3 spans 16 residues. V lost 1 base and J lost 2; bases outside the gene matches: 2. The germline CDR1 and CDR2 sequences are MGHRA and YSYEKL. The CDR3 sequence: CASSQGGLAGAYEQYF. The CDR3 DNA sequence: TGCGCCAGCAGCCAAGGAGGACTAGCGGGGGCCTACGAGCAGTACTTC.

This chain connects TRBV15 to TRBJ1-6, with D tentatively TRBD1 (5 bases). CDR1 is LNHNV, CDR2 YYDKDF, per germline (reference sequence). V lost 1 base to trimming and J lost 0 bases, with 16 bases between them. The CDR3 is 19 residues long. The CDR3 DNA sequence: TGTGCCACCAGCAGAGGGCCAGGGAAGATTAGCTCCTATAATTCACCCCTCCACTTT. Translation gives CATSRGPGKISSYNSPLHF.

This chain connects TRBV4-3 to TRBJ2-5; weak D call: TRBD2 (6 bases). The ends were cut back, 2 bases at V and 4 bases at J, with 17 bases in the middle. Germline V gives CDR1 LGHNA, CDR2 YSLEER. This CDR3 contains 16 residues. The CDR3 loop is CASSQLPLAGGETQYF. As DNA, the CDR3 is TGCGCCAGCAGCCAACTCCCGTTGGCCGGGGGAGAGACCCAGTACTTC.

Note on this clone: Other DNA sequences of this sample code for an identical CDR3. The gene calls are TRBV18 and TRBJ2-5; no reliable D call. Germline CDR1 KGHSH, CDR2 LQKENI. Trimming removed 6 bases from V and 2 bases from J, with 10 bases in between. The CDR3 loop spans 13 amino acids. CDR3 coding DNA: TGTGCCAGCTCTCCAGTGGGGCAAGAGACCCAGTACTTC. It specifies CASSPVGQETQYF.

This chain uses TRBV18 with TRBJ1-4; D is undetermined. Trimming removed 4 bases from V and 4 bases from J, with 16 bases in between. The germline gives CDR1 KGHSH, CDR2 LQKENI. The length of the CDR3 is 16 residues. CDR3 sequence reads: CASSLSRGSGNEKLFF. The CDR3 DNA is TGTGCCAGCTCACTTTCACGTGGATCGGGTAATGAAAAACTGTTTTTT.

The chain recombines TRBV15 with TRBJ1-2, with a tentative D call TRBD1 (5 bases). Germline CDR1 LNHNV, CDR2 YYDKDF (reference sequence). Deletions cut 9 bases from V and 3 bases from J, with 14 bases between. CDR3 length equals 13 residues. CDR3 loop: CATRRGTHYGYTF. The CDR3 DNA reads TGTGCCACGAGGAGAGGGACCCACTATGGCTACACCTTC.

The J gene is TRBJ2-7, the V gene TRBV6-5, with D perhaps matching TRBD1 (5 bases). The CDR3 has 14 residues. The ends were cut back, 2 bases at V and 4 bases at J, with 12 bases in the middle. Germline-derived CDR1 and CDR2 are MNHEY and SVGAGI. CDR3: CASSYDGQRYEQYF. The CDR3, as DNA: TGTGCCAGCAGTTACGATGGACAAAGATACGAGCAGTACTTC.

This clone has just one count. The sample contains more than one DNA sequence encoding this CDR3. The V gene is TRBV6-5, the J gene TRBJ1-1, with 8 bases lining up with TRBD1. CDR1 MNHEY and CDR2 SVGAGI come from the germline V gene. The CDR3 covers 12 residues. After removal of 6 bases from V and 5 bases from J, the junction contained 2 bases not matched to a gene. CDR3 amino acids: CASSRTGTEAFF. The CDR3 nucleotides read TGTGCCAGCAGCCGGACAGGGACTGAAGCTTTCTTT.

This clone was counted a few times. V gene TRBV28 combines with J gene TRBJ2-2; tentatively, D is TRBD2 (6 bases). In germline, CDR1 is MDHEN, CDR2 SYDVKM. Between the trimmed V and J ends, which lost 8 bases and 5 bases, there was a span of 18 bases. This CDR3 is 15 amino acids long. The CDR3 is CASGGTAGSTGELFF. For the CDR3, the DNA is TGTGCCAGCGGAGGGACGGCGGGAAGTACCGGGGAGCTGTTTTTT.

The chain combines TRBV10-3 with TRBJ1-3; no clear D gene. This CDR3 has 15 amino acids. The V end lost 4 bases, the J end lost 3 bases, and 13 bases lay between the germline ends. The germline V gene has CDR1 ENHRY and CDR2 SYGVKD. The CDR3 sequence: CAISGGGIFGNTIYF. DNA for the CDR3: TGTGCCATCAGTGGCGGAGGGATATTTGGAAACACCATATATTTT.

J is TRBJ1-1 and V is TRBV19; D gene uncertain. The germline gives CDR1 LNHDA, CDR2 SQIVND (reference sequence). Trimming removed 3 bases from V and 1 base from J, with 9 bases in between. The CDR3 is made up of 14 amino acids. The CDR3 spells CASSIWAGNTEAFF. In DNA form, the CDR3 reads TGTGCCAGTAGTATCTGGGCTGGGAACACTGAAGCTTTCTTT.

The genes are TRBV7-8 and TRBJ2-7; D gene uncertain. This CDR3 is built from 12 residues. V gave up 5 bases and J gave up 7 bases, with 12 bases separating them. The V gene's germline CDR1 is SGHVS and CDR2 FQNEAQ. The CDR3 is CASSRTGSEQYF. CDR3 sequence (DNA): TGTGCCAGCAGCCGAACCGGAAGTGAGCAGTACTTC.

The chain employs TRBV28 and TRBJ2-7, with D possibly TRBD1 on 6 matching bases. Between the trimmed V and J ends, which lost 5 bases and 0 bases, there was a span of 14 bases. CDR1 and CDR2 (germline): MDHEN, SYDVKM. The CDR3 contains 15 residues. CDR3 nucleotide sequence: TGTGCCAGCAGTACTCAACAGGGAATCTCCTACGAGCAGTACTTC. It translates to CASSTQQGISYEQYF.

The rearrangement uses TRBV11-1 and TRBJ2-3; D not resolved. Per the germline V gene, CDR1 is SGHAT and CDR2 is FQDESV (reference sequence). The CDR3 runs to 14 residues. V lost 4 bases and J 2 bases, leaving 10 bases between the germline ends. The CDR3 region is CASSWTDDTDTQYF. The CDR3 bases are TGTGCCAGCAGCTGGACGGACGACACAGATACGCAGTATTTT. Based on the CDR3 plus reference TRBV11-1 and TRBJ2-3, the full variable domain is EAEVAQSPRYKITEKSQAVAFWCDPISGHATLYWYRQILGQGPELLVQFQDESVVDDSQLPKDRFSAERLKGVDSTLKIQPAELGDSAMYLCASSWTDDTDTQYFGPGTRLTVL.

Only a few counts were recorded for this clone. The identical CDR3 is also encoded by other nucleotide sequences in the sample. The gene calls are TRBV6-5 and TRBJ2-7; the match to TRBD1 covers 7 bases. V gave up 6 bases and J gave up 0 bases; unmatched junction bases: 2. Germline lookup yields CDR1 MNHEY and CDR2 SVGAGI. The CDR3 sequence is 13 residues long. This chain's CDR3 is CASRAGGSYEQYF. In DNA, the CDR3 is TGTGCCAGCAGGGCAGGGGGCTCCTACGAGCAGTACTTC.

The chain carries TRBV9 and TRBJ1-3, with a possible D match to TRBD1 (5 bases). In germline, CDR1 is SGDLS, CDR2 YYNGEE. V lost 0 bases and J 0 bases, leaving 13 bases between the germline ends. The CDR3 covers 17 residues. The CDR3 sequence is CASSVGDVQPSGNTIYF. The CDR3 DNA is TGTGCCAGCAGCGTAGGGGACGTACAGCCCTCTGGAAACACCATATATTTT.

V is TRBV5-1 and J is TRBJ2-7; 8 nucleotides agree with TRBD1. V lost 0 bases to trimming and J lost 2 bases; unmatched junction nucleotides: 4. This CDR3 has 15 residues. Germline CDR1 and CDR2: SGHRS and YFSETQ. CDR3 DNA sequence: TGCGCCAGCAGCTTGGGGACAGGGTTCGCCTACGAGCAGTACTTC. Translating it yields CASSLGTGFAYEQYF.

CDR3 DNA sequence: TGTGCCAGCAGCCTGGGACAGGGGGTGATGGAACTGTTTTTT. Translating it yields CASSLGQGVMELFF. This rearrangement joins TRBV7-2 to TRBJ1-4, with 11 bases that match TRBD1. V lost 5 bases, J lost 12 bases, and 8 bases stayed unmatched. Germline CDR1 is SGHTA and CDR2 is FQGNSA. This CDR3 region has 14 residues.

The rearrangement joins TRBV15 to TRBJ1-5; D ambiguous. CDR1 is LNHNV, CDR2 YYDKDF, per germline (reference sequence). The CDR3 totals 16 residues. The ends were cut back, 5 bases at V and 0 bases at J, with 14 bases in the middle. CDR3: CATSAWGRSSNQPQHF. The CDR3 nucleotides are TGTGCCACCAGCGCTTGGGGTCGAAGTAGCAATCAGCCCCAGCATTTT.

The chain carries TRBV30 and TRBJ2-7; D remains unclear. This CDR3 is built from 15 residues. Trimming cost V 4 bases and J 0 bases, with 16 bases left between them. Germline V lookup: CDR1 GTSNPN, CDR2 SVGIG (reference sequence). CDR3 loop: CAWTTTLGSSYEQYF. The CDR3 DNA reads TGTGCCTGGACAACGACACTGGGATCCTCCTACGAGCAGTACTTC.

This sequence joins TRBV27 and TRBJ1-1; the D gene is possibly TRBD1 (5 bases). CDR1 is MNHEY and CDR2 is SMNVEV in the germline V gene (reference sequence). Trimming cost V 6 bases and J 4 bases, with 15 bases left between them. The CDR3 spans 14 residues. The CDR3 DNA is TGTGCCAGCAGCCTTTACCCAGGGCTCACTGAAGCTTTCTTT. Its protein product is CASSLYPGLTEAFF.

CDR3 sequence reads: CAIRGGTGGNYGYTF. The CDR3 DNA follows: TGTGCCATCAGGGGGGGGACAGGTGGAAACTATGGCTACACCTTC. The chain couples TRBV10-3 to TRBJ1-2; 8 nucleotides match TRBD1. The CDR3 extends over 15 amino acids. Trimming cost V 6 bases and J 2 bases; bases outside gene matches: 8. Germline V gene lookup returns CDR1 ENHRY and CDR2 SYGVKD.

The chain has TRBV11-3 and TRBJ2-2; the match to TRBD1 covers 9 bases. The CDR3 has 17 residues. Germline-derived CDR1 and CDR2 are SGHNT and YENEEA. The trim removed 1 base at V and 2 bases at J, leaving 5 bases unmatched. The CDR3 here is CASSLGTGGPNTGELFF. The CDR3 DNA reads TGTGCCAGCAGCTTAGGAACAGGGGGCCCTAACACCGGGGAGCTGTTTTTT.